Listed below are T cell receptor beta chains from one sample, sequenced in a study of cytomegalovirus exposure and HLA in healthy donors. Data came from immunoSEQ multiplex PCR; TCRdb stores just in-frame clones and leaves some out. The table lists around 130,000 clones, about 81% of them singletons. Sequencing was done on a sample of PBMCs. The receptors shown here come from a woman in her 40s in good health and CMV-seropositive. Both conserved end residues are part of each CDR3. D genes are given only for firm matches. Clone sizes are given selectively: once, few, many, or a class where the clone is expanded.

j_gene: TRBJ1-6
v_gene: TRBV6-6
d_gene: NA
abundance: NA
CDR3nt: TGTGCCAGCAGTACAGGGATTTATAATTCACCCCTCCACTTT
CDR3aa: CASSTGIYNSPLHF

j_gene: TRBJ2-3
v_gene: TRBV30
d_gene: NA
abundance: NA
CDR3nt: TGTGCCTGGAGTGTACCCAGGGGTACAGATACGCAGTATTTT
CDR3aa: CAWSVPRGTDTQYF

j_gene: TRBJ2-1
v_gene: TRBV7-7
d_gene: NA
abundance: NA
CDR3nt: TGTGCTAGCAGCTTCGGCCAGGGGATCTACAATGAGCAGTTCTTC
CDR3aa: CASSFGQGIYNEQFF

j_gene: TRBJ1-3
v_gene: TRBV18
d_gene: NA
abundance: NA
CDR3nt: TGTGCCAGCTCACCACCCGAGGCGGTAAACACCATATATTTT
CDR3aa: CASSPPEAVNTIYF

j_gene: TRBJ2-7
v_gene: TRBV11-3
d_gene: TRBD1
abundance: NA
CDR3nt: TGTGCCAGCAGCTCGGACAGGAATACCGAGCAGTACTTC
CDR3aa: CASSSDRNTEQYF

j_gene: TRBJ1-5
v_gene: TRBV7-9
d_gene: TRBD1
abundance: NA
CDR3nt: TGTGCCAGCAGCTTAGGGGACAGGGGAAGAAATCAGCCCCAGCATTTT
CDR3aa: CASSLGDRGRNQPQHF

j_gene: TRBJ1-1
v_gene: TRBV6-5
d_gene: TRBD1
abundance: NA
CDR3nt: TGTGCCAGCAGCCCGGACAGGGGAATCACTGAAGCTTTCTTT
CDR3aa: CASSPDRGITEAFF

j_gene: TRBJ1-3
v_gene: TRBV9
d_gene: TRBD1
abundance: NA
CDR3nt: TGTGCCAGCAGGAGACAGGGGTCTGGAAACACCATATATTTT
CDR3aa: CASRRQGSGNTIYF

j_gene: TRBJ1-1
v_gene: TRBV11-2
d_gene: NA
abundance: NA
CDR3nt: TGTGCCAGCAGCCCTTCTGTGAACACTGAAGCTTTCTTT
CDR3aa: CASSPSVNTEAFF

j_gene: TRBJ2-2
v_gene: TRBV21-1
d_gene: NA
abundance: NA
CDR3nt: TGTGCCAGCAGCAAGGACAGGTGTCACGGGGAGCTGTTTTTT
CDR3aa: CASSKDRCHGELFF

j_gene: TRBJ2-4
v_gene: TRBV9
d_gene: NA
abundance: NA
CDR3nt: TGTGCCAGCAGCGCCTCCGGAGGCCTAGCCAAAAACATTCAGTACTTC
CDR3aa: CASSASGGLAKNIQYF

j_gene: TRBJ2-3
v_gene: TRBV1
d_gene: NA
abundance: NA
CDR3nt: TGCACCAGCCGTTTAAGCGTGTGGAGCACAGATACGCAGTATTTT
CDR3aa: CTSRLSVWSTDTQYF

j_gene: TRBJ1-1
v_gene: TRBV2
d_gene: NA
abundance: NA
CDR3nt: TGTGCCAGCAGTGAAAGGGGTCAGTCGAACACTGAAGCTTTCTTT
CDR3aa: CASSERGQSNTEAFF

j_gene: TRBJ2-7
v_gene: TRBV6-1
d_gene: NA
abundance: NA
CDR3nt: TGTGCCAGCAGTGAAAGGGGGATTTCCTACGAGCAGTACTTC
CDR3aa: CASSERGISYEQYF

j_gene: TRBJ2-2
v_gene: TRBV13
d_gene: NA
abundance: NA
CDR3nt: TGTGCCAGCAGCTTAGAACAGGGTGGTACCGGGGAGCTGTTTTTT
CDR3aa: CASSLEQGGTGELFF

j_gene: TRBJ2-6
v_gene: TRBV9
d_gene: TRBD1
abundance: NA
CDR3nt: TGTGCCAGCAGCTTAAGACAGGGGGCGCCCGGGGCCAACGTCCTGACTTTC
CDR3aa: CASSLRQGAPGANVLTF

j_gene: TRBJ1-5
v_gene: TRBV10-3
d_gene: NA
abundance: NA
CDR3nt: TGTGCCATCAGTGAGTCTGGGGGGGGCGGCCATCAGCCCCAGCATTTT
CDR3aa: CAISESGGGGHQPQHF

j_gene: TRBJ1-2
v_gene: TRBV11-2
d_gene: TRBD1
abundance: NA
CDR3nt: TGTGCCAGCAGCATACTCACAGGGGCCTATGGCTACACCTTC
CDR3aa: CASSILTGAYGYTF

j_gene: TRBJ1-2
v_gene: TRBV18
d_gene: NA
abundance: once
CDR3nt: TGTGCCAGCTCTACAGTGCCACGGGACTCCCTGACGGGCGGCTACACCTTC
CDR3aa: CASSTVPRDSLTGGYTF

j_gene: TRBJ1-1
v_gene: TRBV5-1
d_gene: TRBD1
abundance: NA
CDR3nt: TGCGCCAGCAGCTTCTCTACCGGACAGGGGAGGGCAGCTTTCTTT
CDR3aa: CASSFSTGQGRAAFF

j_gene: TRBJ2-2
v_gene: TRBV29-1
d_gene: TRBD1
abundance: NA
CDR3nt: TGCAGCGTTGAAGGACAGGGTGCCGGGGAGCTGTTTTTT
CDR3aa: CSVEGQGAGELFF

j_gene: TRBJ1-5
v_gene: TRBV2
d_gene: TRBD1
abundance: NA
CDR3nt: TGTGCCAGCATCGAGGGGGCGGAAGATCAGCCCCAGCATTTT
CDR3aa: CASIEGAEDQPQHF

j_gene: TRBJ2-7
v_gene: TRBV27
d_gene: TRBD1
abundance: NA
CDR3nt: TGTGCCAGCAGTTTATCAGGGGGCGCTTGGTACGAGCAGTACTTC
CDR3aa: CASSLSGGAWYEQYF

j_gene: TRBJ2-7
v_gene: TRBV7-7
d_gene: NA
abundance: NA
CDR3nt: TGTGCTAGCAGCTTAGCGTCCCAAGACGGACTTTACGAGCAGTACTTC
CDR3aa: CASSLASQDGLYEQYF

j_gene: TRBJ2-1
v_gene: TRBV7-6
d_gene: TRBD1
abundance: NA
CDR3nt: TGTGCCAGCAGCCCAACAGGGGCTCCCTACAATGAGCAGTTCTTC
CDR3aa: CASSPTGAPYNEQFF

j_gene: TRBJ2-1
v_gene: TRBV5-6
d_gene: NA
abundance: once
CDR3nt: TGTGCCAGCAGGTTCTTTTTTTCGAGCTCCTACAATGAGCAGTTCTTC
CDR3aa: CASRFFFSSSYNEQFF

j_gene: TRBJ2-5
v_gene: TRBV19
d_gene: NA
abundance: NA
CDR3nt: TGTGCCAGTAGTACCAGACTACAAGAGACCCAGTACTTC
CDR3aa: CASSTRLQETQYF

j_gene: TRBJ2-1
v_gene: TRBV2
d_gene: NA
abundance: NA
CDR3nt: TGTGCCAGCAGTTTTATCGGGACTCCCAGCTCCTACAATGAGCAGTTCTTC
CDR3aa: CASSFIGTPSSYNEQFF

j_gene: TRBJ1-5
v_gene: TRBV6-5
d_gene: NA
abundance: NA
CDR3nt: TGTGCCAGCAGTTATGGACAGAGAAATCAGCCCCAGCATTTT
CDR3aa: CASSYGQRNQPQHF

j_gene: TRBJ2-5
v_gene: TRBV29-1
d_gene: NA
abundance: NA
CDR3nt: TGCAGCGTTGCGGGGGGCCGGGAGACCCAGTACTTC
CDR3aa: CSVAGGRETQYF

j_gene: TRBJ2-2
v_gene: TRBV11-3
d_gene: NA
abundance: NA
CDR3nt: TGTGCCAGCAGCTCGAGATCCGGTAGCGCGAACACCGGGGAGCTGTTTTTT
CDR3aa: CASSSRSGSANTGELFF

j_gene: TRBJ1-1
v_gene: TRBV5-4
d_gene: NA
abundance: NA
CDR3nt: TGTGCCAGCAGTCCATTCGCCAGAATCACTGAAGCTTTCTTT
CDR3aa: CASSPFARITEAFF

j_gene: TRBJ1-4
v_gene: TRBV7-9
d_gene: TRBD1
abundance: NA
CDR3nt: TGTGCCAGCAGCTTGACCGCGGGACAGGGACGAGAAAAACTGTTTTTT
CDR3aa: CASSLTAGQGREKLFF

j_gene: TRBJ2-1
v_gene: TRBV9
d_gene: NA
abundance: NA
CDR3nt: TGTGCCAGCAGCGTAGATGCGGGGAGCTCCTACAATGAGCAGTTCTTC
CDR3aa: CASSVDAGSSYNEQFF

j_gene: TRBJ1-1
v_gene: TRBV5-4
d_gene: NA
abundance: few
CDR3nt: TGTGCCAGCAGCTTGGTGGGCAGGGAGGACACTGAAGCTTTCTTT
CDR3aa: CASSLVGREDTEAFF

j_gene: TRBJ2-1
v_gene: TRBV25-1
d_gene: TRBD1
abundance: NA
CDR3nt: TGTGCCAGCAGCGGGGACAGGAACAACAATGAGCAGTTCTTC
CDR3aa: CASSGDRNNNEQFF

j_gene: TRBJ2-5
v_gene: TRBV7-9
d_gene: TRBD2
abundance: NA
CDR3nt: TGTGCCAGCAGCCCATCTAGCGGGGGGGCCCCAGAGACCCAGTACTTC
CDR3aa: CASSPSSGGAPETQYF

j_gene: TRBJ2-2
v_gene: TRBV9
d_gene: NA
abundance: NA
CDR3nt: TGTGCCAGCAGCGTAGTGTCGGGAAGCAACACCGGGGAGCTGTTTTTT
CDR3aa: CASSVVSGSNTGELFF

j_gene: TRBJ2-4
v_gene: TRBV28
d_gene: TRBD1
abundance: NA
CDR3nt: TGTGCCAGCAGTAATCACGGGACAGGGGGGAGCATTCAGTACTTC
CDR3aa: CASSNHGTGGSIQYF

j_gene: TRBJ1-1
v_gene: TRBV6-1
d_gene: NA
abundance: NA
CDR3nt: TGTGCCAGCAGTATTCGGGGGAGAACTGAAGCTTTCTTT
CDR3aa: CASSIRGRTEAFF

j_gene: TRBJ2-7
v_gene: TRBV6-6
d_gene: NA
abundance: once
CDR3nt: TGTGCCAGCAGACGACTAGAGTTATACGAGCAGTACTTC
CDR3aa: CASRRLELYEQYF

j_gene: TRBJ2-5
v_gene: TRBV19
d_gene: TRBD1
abundance: once
CDR3nt: TGTGCCACCTACAGGGGGGAGACCCAGTACTTC
CDR3aa: CATYRGETQYF

j_gene: TRBJ2-1
v_gene: TRBV10-3
d_gene: TRBD2
abundance: NA
CDR3nt: TGTGCCATCAGGGAGGGACTAGCGGGAGGGAATGAGCAGTTCTTC
CDR3aa: CAIREGLAGGNEQFF

j_gene: TRBJ2-3
v_gene: TRBV5-1
d_gene: TRBD2
abundance: NA
CDR3nt: TGCGCCAGCAGCTTGGAAACTAGCGGGGACAGCACAGATACGCAGTATTTT
CDR3aa: CASSLETSGDSTDTQYF

j_gene: TRBJ2-1
v_gene: TRBV19
d_gene: NA
abundance: NA
CDR3nt: TGTGCCAGTAGTTCGGGCGGGGGCGAGCAGTTCTTC
CDR3aa: CASSSGGGEQFF